This TCR beta chain emerged from a study of T-cell reconstitution after alpha-beta-depleted transplantation in children. Preparing the TCRbeta library involved the use of unique molecular identifiers. TCRdb redid the calling of the PCR reads with MiXCR, one entry per CDR3 protein. The data contain about 610,000 distinct CDR3 sequences, more than 9% of them singletons. The germline V gene encodes CDR1 SGHTA and CDR2 FQGNSA. This CDR3 has 15 amino acids. V shed 3 bases, J shed 6 bases, and the junction held 7 bases outside the gene matches. The chain links TRBV7-2 to TRBJ2-3; 9 nucleotides line up with TRBD2. This sequence originates from a human donor who donated a stem cell graft to a child with acute myeloid leukemia. The sample consisted of PBMCs from the stem cell graft donor, taken from the stem cell graft. CDR3 sequence (DNA): TGTGCCAGCAGCTTCGGGAGCGGGGGGACGGATACGCAGTATTTT. This codes for CASSFGSGGTDTQYF.